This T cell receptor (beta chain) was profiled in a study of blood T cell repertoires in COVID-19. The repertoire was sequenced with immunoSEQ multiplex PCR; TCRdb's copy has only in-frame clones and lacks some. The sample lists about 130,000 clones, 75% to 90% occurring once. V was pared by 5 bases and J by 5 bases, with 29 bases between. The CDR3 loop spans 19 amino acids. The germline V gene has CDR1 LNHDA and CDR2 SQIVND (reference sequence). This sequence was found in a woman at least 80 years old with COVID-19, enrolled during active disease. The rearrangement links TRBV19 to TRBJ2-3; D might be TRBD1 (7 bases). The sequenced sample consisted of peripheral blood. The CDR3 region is CASSHPSRQGLGGGDTQYF. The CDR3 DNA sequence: TGTGCCAGTAGTCACCCTTCCCGACAGGGTCTAGGAGGGGGAGATACGCAGTATTTT.